Listed below are T cell receptor beta chains from one sample, sequenced in a study of T-cell reconstitution after alpha-beta-depleted transplantation in children. TCRdb itself ran the PCR reads through MiXCR, one entry per CDR3 protein. The table has about 500,000 distinct CDR3 sequences, 30% to 35% seen once. Sequences were derived from PBMCs from the stem cell graft donor, sampled from the stem cell graft. These receptors were collected from a human donor who donated a stem cell graft to a child with aplastic anemia. CDR3s include the opening cysteine and the closing phenylalanine or tryptophan. The D gene is left open where the match is weak. Expanded clones get a size class; other rows say once, few or many, or leave the size out.

D: -; V: TRBV12-3/TRBV12-4; size: -; J: TRBJ1-4; CDR3: CASSRGGFPNEKLFF; DNA: TGTGCCAGCAGCCGTGGGGGGTTCCCTAATGAAAAACTGTTTTTT
D: -; V: TRBV20-1; size: many; J: TRBJ2-3; CDR3: CSAGNPTSTDTQYF; DNA: TGCAGTGCTGGGAATCCGACGAGCACAGATACGCAGTATTTT
D: -; V: TRBV28; size: -; J: TRBJ2-7; CDR3: CASSLSGTPPSAYEQYF; DNA: TGTGCCAGCAGTTTATCTGGGACTCCCCCGAGTGCCTACGAGCAGTACTTC
D: -; V: TRBV18; size: -; J: TRBJ1-3; CDR3: CASSPMGDSGNTIYF; DNA: TGTGCCAGCTCACCAATGGGAGACTCTGGAAACACCATATATTTT
D: TRBD1; V: TRBV5-4; size: -; J: TRBJ2-3; CDR3: CASSSGQRLSTDTQYF; DNA: TGTGCCAGCAGCTCGGGACAGAGACTTAGCACAGATACGCAGTATTTT
D: TRBD2; V: TRBV4-3; size: -; J: TRBJ2-5; CDR3: CASSQDYGRVYQETQYF; DNA: TGCGCCAGCAGCCAAGATTATGGGAGGGTGTACCAAGAGACCCAGTACTTC
D: -; V: TRBV6-1; size: -; J: TRBJ2-1; CDR3: CASKKGGGPTYNEQFF; DNA: TGTGCCAGCAAGAAGGGGGGAGGTCCCACCTACAATGAGCAGTTCTTC
D: TRBD2; V: TRBV12-3/TRBV12-4; size: few; J: TRBJ2-5; CDR3: CASSFRSGRQETQYF; DNA: TGTGCCAGCAGTTTCCGGAGCGGGAGACAGGAGACCCAGTACTTC
D: TRBD2; V: TRBV29-1; size: -; J: TRBJ2-1; CDR3: CSALPTGLAGGYNEQFF; DNA: TGCAGCGCGCTACCGACGGGACTAGCGGGAGGGTACAATGAGCAGTTCTTC
D: TRBD1; V: TRBV20-1; size: -; J: TRBJ2-7; CDR3: CSATGTAYEQYF; DNA: TGCAGTGCCACGGGGACAGCCTACGAGCAGTACTTC
D: -; V: TRBV27; size: -; J: TRBJ1-1; CDR3: CASSLYSQNTEAFF; DNA: TGTGCCAGCAGTTTATACAGCCAGAACACTGAAGCTTTCTTT
D: -; V: TRBV24-1; size: -; J: TRBJ2-1; CDR3: CATSDPLLVNEQFF; DNA: TGTGCCACCAGTGATCCCCTACTAGTTAATGAGCAGTTCTTC
D: -; V: TRBV27; size: few; J: TRBJ1-1; CDR3: CASSSLPGRVEAFF; DNA: TGTGCCAGCAGTTCGCTGCCCGGTAGGGTTGAAGCTTTCTTT
D: TRBD2; V: TRBV5-6; size: few; J: TRBJ2-7; CDR3: CASSGTREKYF; DNA: TGTGCCAGCAGCGGGACTAGAGAGAAGTACTTC
D: -; V: TRBV3-1; size: -; J: TRBJ1-5; CDR3: CASSQDRGGEVGPQHF; DNA: TGTGCCAGCAGCCAAGATCGGGGTGGAGAGGTTGGACCCCAGCATTTT
D: -; V: TRBV18; size: -; J: TRBJ1-2; CDR3: CASSPQAAGEGYTF; DNA: TGTGCCAGCTCACCACAGGCAGCAGGCGAAGGCTACACCTTC
D: -; V: TRBV6-2/TRBV6-3; size: -; J: TRBJ2-1; CDR3: CASSYYGREGDEQFF; DNA: TGTGCCAGCAGTTACTACGGCAGGGAAGGCGATGAGCAGTTCTTC
D: -; V: TRBV28; size: -; J: TRBJ1-5; CDR3: CASSLSTGRNQPQHF; DNA: TGTGCCAGCAGTTTAAGTACAGGGAGGAATCAGCCCCAGCATTTT
D: TRBD1; V: TRBV29-1; size: -; J: TRBJ2-7; CDR3: CSVENTGAYEHYF; DNA: TGCAGCGTTGAGAATACAGGGGCCTACGAGCATTACTTC
D: TRBD2; V: TRBV6-1; size: few; J: TRBJ2-3; CDR3: CASRVRREADTQYF; DNA: TGTGCCAGCAGGGTCAGGCGGGAGGCAGATACGCAGTATTTT
D: TRBD1; V: TRBV5-4; size: -; J: TRBJ1-2; CDR3: CASSLGDRGVGYTF; DNA: TGTGCCAGCAGCTTGGGGGACAGGGGAGTCGGCTACACCTTC
D: TRBD1; V: TRBV30; size: -; J: TRBJ2-3; CDR3: CAWNPGQGVSDTQYF; DNA: TGTGCCTGGAACCCGGGACAGGGGGTTTCAGATACGCAGTATTTT
D: TRBD1; V: TRBV5-5; size: -; J: TRBJ1-2; CDR3: CASSPGDSSTLYYGYTF; DNA: TGTGCCAGCAGCCCGGGGGACAGTTCGACCCTCTACTATGGCTACACCTTC
D: -; V: TRBV25-1; size: -; J: TRBJ1-4; CDR3: CASSESGPEKLFF; DNA: TGTGCCAGCAGTGAATCAGGACCTGAAAAACTGTTTTTT
D: TRBD2; V: TRBV5-6; size: -; J: TRBJ2-1; CDR3: CASSLATSGPPFPYNEQFF; DNA: TGTGCCAGCAGCTTGGCCACTAGCGGGCCGCCCTTCCCCTACAATGAGCAGTTCTTC
D: -; V: TRBV9; size: -; J: TRBJ2-6; CDR3: CASSSSAQLTF; DNA: TGTGCCAGCTCTTCGTCAGCACAACTGACTTTC
D: TRBD1; V: TRBV29-1; size: few; J: TRBJ1-5; CDR3: CSAKTGGGQPQHF; DNA: TGCAGCGCAAAGACAGGGGGCGGTCAGCCCCAGCATTTT
D: -; V: TRBV5-6; size: -; J: TRBJ1-4; CDR3: CASSLPGSEEKLFF; DNA: TGTGCCAGCAGCTTACCAGGGTCGGAGGAAAAACTGTTTTTT
D: TRBD2; V: TRBV20-1; size: -; J: TRBJ2-3; CDR3: CSARRGGRVGTDTQYF; DNA: TGCAGTGCCAGACGGGGCGGGAGGGTTGGAACAGATACGCAGTATTTT
D: TRBD2; V: TRBV20-1; size: few; J: TRBJ2-7; CDR3: CSARGGGRDYRPRAHEQYF; DNA: TGCAGTGCTAGAGGTGGCGGAAGGGACTATCGTCCCCGGGCCCACGAGCAGTACTTC
D: -; V: TRBV6-5; size: few; J: TRBJ2-1; CDR3: CASSYGDWLASYNEQFF; DNA: TGTGCCAGCAGTTACGGGGACTGGCTGGCATCCTACAATGAGCAGTTCTTC
D: -; V: TRBV30; size: -; J: TRBJ2-2; CDR3: CAWSVGGYTGELFF; DNA: TGTGCCTGGAGTGTGGGGGGTTACACCGGGGAGCTGTTTTTT
D: TRBD1; V: TRBV29-1; size: -; J: TRBJ2-7; CDR3: CSAIQGSMPYEQYF; DNA: TGCAGCGCCATACAGGGGAGTATGCCCTACGAGCAGTACTTC
D: -; V: TRBV5-1; size: -; J: TRBJ1-2; CDR3: CASSPPTRDYTF; DNA: TGCGCCAGCAGCCCACCGACCCGCGACTACACCTTC
D: -; V: TRBV4-3; size: once; J: TRBJ1-3; CDR3: CASSQDRNGWFSGNTIYF; DNA: TGCGCCAGCAGCCAAGATAGGAACGGTTGGTTCTCTGGAAACACCATATATTTT
D: -; V: TRBV28; size: -; J: TRBJ1-3; CDR3: CASRRNVNTIYF; DNA: TGTGCCAGCAGGAGAAACGTCAACACCATATATTTT
D: -; V: TRBV18; size: -; J: TRBJ1-5; CDR3: CASSRTQVPNQPQHF; DNA: TGTGCCAGCTCAAGAACCCAGGTTCCTAATCAGCCCCAGCATTTT